These 2 T cell receptor beta chains originate from one sample sequenced in a study of shared clonotypes between healthy human individuals (TCRdb year 2020). The library relied on the immunoSEQ multiplex PCR assay. TCRdb carries this immuneACCESS record with in-frame sequences only. Its versions omit some clonotypes, under half of them owing to an unresolved V gene in the studies checked, with the rest unexplained. Across this sample there are more than 150,000 clones, with approximately 61% seen only once. The leading ten clones occupy 10% of the sample. Sequencing was performed on memory CD4+ T cells sorted from blood. This specimen's cell subset or site label, interpreted: CD45RA-negative fraction. The receptor set was obtained from a man younger than 40 in good health.

The chain employs TRBV19 and TRBJ1-4, with TRBD1 matching 7 bases. Germline CDR1 reads LNHDA; CDR2 reads SQIVND (reference sequence). The CDR3 covers 15 residues. Unmatched junction bases numbered 9, after V lost 6 bases and J lost 5 bases. The CDR3 loop reads CASRNQGDFNEKLFF. The CDR3 coding sequence is TGTGCCAGTAGGAATCAGGGGGACTTCAATGAAAAACTGTTTTTT.

The rearrangement links TRBV5-6 to TRBJ2-5; TRBD2 aligns across 14 bases. CDR1 and CDR2 from the germline V gene are SGHDT and YYEEEE. The V segment lost 4 bases and the J segment 4 bases; nucleotides outside the gene matches: 6. This CDR3 spans 16 amino acids. The CDR3 coding sequence is TGTGCCAGCAGCCCGGGACTAGCGGGAGTCTCAGAGACCCAGTACTTC. Protein sequence: CASSPGLAGVSETQYF.